The 7 T cell receptor beta chains below all came from one sample that was sequenced in a study of OX40 agonist ivuxolimab in advanced cancers. The table came from immunoSEQ multiplex PCR; TCRdb's copy has only in-frame clones and leaves some out. The sample holds 70,000 to 95,000 clones, roughly 80% seen once. Here the sequenced sample was CD4+ or CD8+ T cells sorted from blood, taken in a trial of the OX40 agonist ivuxolimab. Receptors were obtained from an adult with an advanced solid tumor such as melanoma, head and neck, liver or kidney cancer.

In its sample, this clone was seen a few times. The chain combines TRBV13 with TRBJ2-7; TRBD2 matches 10 bases. The CDR3 is 15 residues long. In germline, CDR1 is PRHDT, CDR2 FYEKMQ (reference sequence). V lost 3 bases and J lost 4; bases outside the gene matches: 6. CDR3 nucleotide sequence: TGTGCCAGCAGCTTCCTAAGGACTAGCGGTTACGAGCAGTACTTC. It yields the protein CASSFLRTSGYEQYF.

V and J are TRBV5-1 and TRBJ2-1; 9 nucleotides agree with TRBD2. Germline V gene sequence: CDR1 SGHRS, CDR2 YFSETQ. Trimming took 7 bases from V and 9 from J; bases not matched to a gene: 11. CDR3 length: 14 residues. CDR3 in amino acids: CASGVAGVGGEQFF. In DNA, the CDR3 is TGCGCCAGCGGCGTAGCGGGAGTTGGCGGTGAGCAGTTCTTC.

Written as DNA, the CDR3 is TGCGCCAGCAGCTTCTCAGGTGGGGCCCAGTACTTC. This translates into CASSFSGGAQYF. J is TRBJ2-5 and V is TRBV5-1; D is uncertain. The CDR3 covers 12 residues. V was shortened by 2 bases and J by 9 bases, with 11 bases between the two germline ends. The germline V gene has CDR1 SGHRS and CDR2 YFSETQ.

Here the CDR3 reads CASGLAGISNEQFF. CDR3 DNA: TGTGCTAGTGGACTAGCGGGAATTAGTAATGAGCAGTTCTTC. V gene TRBV12-5 combines with J gene TRBJ2-1, with TRBD2 matching over 10 bases. The CDR3 consists of 14 residues. The junction had 6 bases not matched to a gene; V was cut back by 6 bases and J by 7 bases. The germline V gene encodes CDR1 LGHNT and CDR2 FRNRAP.

V and J are TRBV27 and TRBJ2-1; tentative D call: TRBD1 (6 bases). With 2 bases removed from V and 6 bases from J, the gap between germline ends came to 17 bases. The CDR3 is made up of 16 amino acids. The germline gives CDR1 MNHEY, CDR2 SMNVEV (reference sequence). CDR3 amino acids: CASSLRLSQGFNEQFF. CDR3 DNA: TGTGCCAGCAGTTTAAGGTTGAGTCAGGGGTTCAATGAGCAGTTCTTC.

This clone has a handful of counts. The chain uses TRBV28 and TRBJ1-5; tentatively, D is TRBD1 (6 bases). The germline gives CDR1 MDHEN, CDR2 SYDVKM. The length of the CDR3 is 17 residues. Trimming removed 5 bases at V and 2 bases at J, with 19 bases between. As DNA, the CDR3 is TGTGCCAGCAGTCAACTTGGACAGTCAAAGGGCAATCAGCCCCAGCATTTT. The encoded protein is CASSQLGQSKGNQPQHF.

The V gene is TRBV4-1, the J gene TRBJ2-2; D perhaps matches TRBD1 (6 bases). Germline V gene lookup returns CDR1 MGHRA and CDR2 YSYEKL. The CDR3 is made up of 16 amino acids. The V gene lost 0 bases and the J gene lost 2 bases, with 10 bases spanning the gap. The CDR3 bases are TGCGCCAGCAGCCAAGAGGGGGCGCGAAACACCGGGGAGCTGTTTTTT. As protein: CASSQEGARNTGELFF.